The 21 T cell receptor beta chains below all came from one sample that was sequenced in a study of blood T cells in healthy people across ages. It was with a sample-barcoded 5' primer and a J-beta primer mix that a second PCR of roughly 6 to 12 cycles was run. TCRdb reprocessed the 5' RACE reads via MiXCR and lists one record per CDR3 protein. The table lists 980,000 or so distinct CDR3 sequences, approximately 49% of them singletons. Sequenced input: blood. The source is a man aged 25 to 45 in good health.

This clonotype was seen only once. This rearrangement joins TRBV29-1 to TRBJ2-3; TRBD1 aligns across 8 bases. Trimming at V came to 4 bases and at J to 0 bases, leaving 6 bases not matched to a gene. CDR3 length equals 15 residues. The germline CDR1 and CDR2 sequences are SQVTM and ANQGSEA. CDR3: CSVVGTGASTDTQYF. The CDR3 nucleotides are TGCAGCGTTGTGGGGACAGGAGCTAGCACAGATACGCAGTATTTT.

The V call is TRBV2, the J call TRBJ2-2; tentative D call: TRBD1 (5 bases). V was pared by 4 bases and J by 6 bases, with 15 bases between. Germline V gives CDR1 SNHLY, CDR2 FYNNEI. This CDR3 region has 15 residues. The chain's CDR3 is CASSVRQGPPGELFF. The CDR3, as DNA: TGTGCCAGCAGTGTTCGGCAGGGCCCGCCCGGGGAGCTGTTTTTT.

This clonotype has just a few counts. The chain uses TRBV7-2 and TRBJ2-3; the D is unclear. Looked up from germline, CDR1 is SGHTA and CDR2 is FQGNSA. Trimming cost V 0 bases and J 0 bases, with 7 bases left between them. The CDR3 is made up of 15 amino acids. The CDR3 DNA reads as TGTGCCAGCAGCTTAGCACTACCAAGCACAGATACGCAGTATTTT. Translated: CASSLALPSTDTQYF.

This clonotype was detected only a few times. The rearrangement links TRBV12-3 or TRBV12-4 to TRBJ2-3; TRBD2 is a possible D gene (6 bases). The CDR3 contains 16 residues. V lost 7 bases and J 0 bases, leaving 17 bases between the germline ends. DNA for the CDR3: TGTGCCAGCACGCGCGGGGAATCCGGTAGCACAGATACGCAGTATTTT. Protein: CASTRGESGSTDTQYF.

The chain recombines TRBV24-1 with TRBJ1-2; TRBD1 agrees at 11 bases. In germline, CDR1 is KGHDR, CDR2 SFDVKD. The V segment lost 3 bases and the J segment 2 bases; nucleotides outside the gene matches: 4. The CDR3 runs to 16 residues. Here the CDR3 DNA reads TGTGCCACCAGTGATGCCGGACAGGGGGCGAACTATGGCTACACCTTC. Its translation: CATSDAGQGANYGYTF.

V gene TRBV7-9 combines with J gene TRBJ2-3, with 7 bases fitting TRBD2. J was trimmed by 2 bases and V by 0 bases; bases with no gene match: 5. This CDR3 is 16 amino acids long. Germline loops: CDR1 SEHNR, CDR2 FQNEAQ (reference sequence). In nucleotides, the CDR3 is TGTGCCAGCAGCTTAGCGGGAGGGACGACCACAGATACGCAGTATTTT. Its translation is CASSLAGGTTTDTQYF.

The V and J genes are TRBV6-1 and TRBJ2-2; a possible D gene is TRBD1 (5 bases). CDR1 and CDR2 from the germline V gene are MNHNS and SASEGT. V was shortened by 2 bases and J by 3 bases, with 7 bases between the two germline ends. This CDR3 contains 14 residues. The CDR3 sequence: CASSERGYTGELFF. The CDR3 region has the DNA TGTGCCAGCAGTGAAAGGGGTTACACCGGGGAGCTGTTTTTT.

With respect to this clonotype: At one of its ends the junction is not consistent with the germline gene, which may arise from a read error. The rearrangement links TRBV7-3 to TRBJ2-3; D not resolved. There are 13 residues in the CDR3. From germline, CDR1 is SGHTA and CDR2 FQGTGA. The CDR3 region has the DNA TGTGCCAACAGCGAAACTAGCACAGATACGCAGTATTTT. It is translated as CANSETSTDTQYF.

This chain connects TRBV7-2 to TRBJ1-1; TRBD1 agrees at 9 bases. Germline V gene sequence: CDR1 SGHTA, CDR2 FQGNSA. After removal of 6 bases from V and 4 bases from J, the junction contained 9 bases not matched to a gene. This CDR3 has 15 amino acids. For the CDR3, the DNA is TGTGCCAGCAGACCGAAGACAGGGGGTGGCACTGAAGCTTTCTTT. Encoded protein: CASRPKTGGGTEAFF.

The V gene is TRBV27, the J gene TRBJ2-1; 8 bases are a match to TRBD2. The CDR3 is 15 amino acids. V lost 10 bases to trimming and J lost 0 bases; unmatched junction nucleotides: 8. Germline-derived CDR1 and CDR2 are MNHEY and SMNVEV (reference sequence). The chain's CDR3 is CATQTSASSYNEQFF. The DNA of the CDR3 is TGTGCCACCCAGACTAGCGCGAGCTCCTACAATGAGCAGTTCTTC.

There are a few counts of this clonotype. The chain carries TRBV11-2 and TRBJ2-3, with D uncertain. This CDR3 has 14 residues. V lost 0 bases and J 6 bases, leaving 10 bases between the germline ends. Germline assignment: CDR1 SGHAT and CDR2 FQNNGV. The DNA of the CDR3 is TGTGCCAGCAGCTTAGACCGCTCCCCGGATACGCAGTATTTT. It specifies CASSLDRSPDTQYF.

This clonotype was detected only a few times. The chain uses TRBV29-1 and TRBJ2-7; D remains unclear. The germline V and J ends were trimmed by 4 bases and 0 bases, with 16 bases remaining between them. This CDR3 has 15 residues. The germline V gene encodes CDR1 SQVTM and CDR2 ANQGSEA. The DNA for the CDR3 is TGCAGCGTTGTTCCGGCTTCAGAGCCCTCCTACGAGCAGTACTTC. This translates into CSVVPASEPSYEQYF.

The chain uses TRBV7-2 and TRBJ2-1; D call uncertain. Trimming removed 3 bases from V and 0 bases from J, with 9 bases in between. Per the germline V gene, CDR1 is SGHTA and CDR2 is FQGNSA. The CDR3 spans 15 residues. CDR3 sequence reads: CASSFFDPSYNEQFF. CDR3 DNA sequence: TGTGCCAGCAGCTTCTTTGATCCCTCCTACAATGAGCAGTTCTTC.

Worth noting for this clonotype: Sequence at one end of the junction differs from germline and may be a read error. The CDR3 protein is CASSFGQGPNNFGYTF. The CDR3 nucleotides read TGTGCCAGCAGCTTTGGACAGGGGCCAAACAACTTTGGCTACACCTTC. This chain connects TRBV7-2 to TRBJ1-2; 9 nucleotides align to TRBD1. CDR3 length: 16 residues. Germline CDR1 and CDR2: SGHTA and FQGNSA.

The chain recombines TRBV29-1 with TRBJ2-1, with 9 positions matching TRBD2. The ends lost 1 base at V and 7 bases at J; junction bases unmatched: 2. The CDR3 runs to 13 residues. Germline loops: CDR1 SQVTM, CDR2 ANQGSEA. CDR3 in DNA: TGCAGCGTTGAAGGAGCGGGGGGAAATGAGCAGTTCTTC. It is translated as CSVEGAGGNEQFF.

There are a few counts of this clonotype. Here the CDR3 reads CASSNSFQQFF. CDR3 sequence (DNA): TGTGCCAGCAGCAACAGCTTTCAGCAGTTCTTC. The J gene is TRBJ2-1, the V gene TRBV7-2, with D unresolved. Germline CDR1 is SGHTA and CDR2 is FQGNSA. The V end was cut by 5 bases, the J end by 11 bases, with 10 bases between. This CDR3 contains 11 residues.

The V gene is TRBV2, the J gene TRBJ2-4; D possibly corresponds to TRBD1 (7 bases). V was cut by 6 bases and J by 5 bases, with 11 bases left in between. There are 13 residues in the CDR3. Per germline, CDR1 SNHLY and CDR2 FYNNEI. The CDR3 sequence: CASRAGTENIQYF. The CDR3 DNA reads as TGTGCCAGCAGGGCGGGGACAGAAAACATTCAGTACTTC.

A few counts support this clonotype. This chain joins TRBV12-3 or TRBV12-4 and TRBJ1-6; D not resolved. V was clipped by 3 bases and J by 5 bases, with 8 bases between them. The CDR3 extends over 14 amino acids. The CDR3 here is CASSFVRNNSPLHF. Here the CDR3 DNA reads TGTGCCAGCAGTTTCGTACGGAATAATTCACCCCTCCACTTT.

V and J are TRBV4-1 and TRBJ1-5; 9 bases line up with TRBD1. There are 16 residues in the CDR3. The V gene's germline CDR1 is MGHRA and CDR2 YSYEKL. The V gene end was trimmed by 6 bases and the J gene end by 2 bases; junction bases not matched to a gene: 8. DNA for the CDR3: TGCGCCAGCAGTCTTAGAGGGGACAGGGGCAATCAGCCCCAGCATTTT. This sequence encodes CASSLRGDRGNQPQHF.

The sample holds a few counts of this clonotype. V and J are TRBV10-3 and TRBJ1-5; the D is unclear. Germline V gene lookup returns CDR1 ENHRY and CDR2 SYGVKD. This CDR3 region has 14 residues. The V and J ends lost 3 bases and 7 bases respectively, with 13 bases between them. CDR3 coding DNA: TGTGCCATCAGTGAATTAGAAGGTGGGCAGCCCCAGCATTTT. Translating gives CAISELEGGQPQHF.

Points on this clonotype: Since a much larger clone is just one base distant, this may be a read error. The chain combines TRBV7-2 with TRBJ1-2, with D perhaps matching TRBD1 (5 bases). Trimming took off 4 bases at V and 4 bases at J, with 7 bases between the two ends. The CDR3 extends over 12 amino acids. The germline gives CDR1 SGHTA, CDR2 FQGNSA. The CDR3 coding sequence is TGTGCCAGCAGCTATGACAGCTATGGCTACACCTTC. This sequence encodes CASSYDSYGYTF.